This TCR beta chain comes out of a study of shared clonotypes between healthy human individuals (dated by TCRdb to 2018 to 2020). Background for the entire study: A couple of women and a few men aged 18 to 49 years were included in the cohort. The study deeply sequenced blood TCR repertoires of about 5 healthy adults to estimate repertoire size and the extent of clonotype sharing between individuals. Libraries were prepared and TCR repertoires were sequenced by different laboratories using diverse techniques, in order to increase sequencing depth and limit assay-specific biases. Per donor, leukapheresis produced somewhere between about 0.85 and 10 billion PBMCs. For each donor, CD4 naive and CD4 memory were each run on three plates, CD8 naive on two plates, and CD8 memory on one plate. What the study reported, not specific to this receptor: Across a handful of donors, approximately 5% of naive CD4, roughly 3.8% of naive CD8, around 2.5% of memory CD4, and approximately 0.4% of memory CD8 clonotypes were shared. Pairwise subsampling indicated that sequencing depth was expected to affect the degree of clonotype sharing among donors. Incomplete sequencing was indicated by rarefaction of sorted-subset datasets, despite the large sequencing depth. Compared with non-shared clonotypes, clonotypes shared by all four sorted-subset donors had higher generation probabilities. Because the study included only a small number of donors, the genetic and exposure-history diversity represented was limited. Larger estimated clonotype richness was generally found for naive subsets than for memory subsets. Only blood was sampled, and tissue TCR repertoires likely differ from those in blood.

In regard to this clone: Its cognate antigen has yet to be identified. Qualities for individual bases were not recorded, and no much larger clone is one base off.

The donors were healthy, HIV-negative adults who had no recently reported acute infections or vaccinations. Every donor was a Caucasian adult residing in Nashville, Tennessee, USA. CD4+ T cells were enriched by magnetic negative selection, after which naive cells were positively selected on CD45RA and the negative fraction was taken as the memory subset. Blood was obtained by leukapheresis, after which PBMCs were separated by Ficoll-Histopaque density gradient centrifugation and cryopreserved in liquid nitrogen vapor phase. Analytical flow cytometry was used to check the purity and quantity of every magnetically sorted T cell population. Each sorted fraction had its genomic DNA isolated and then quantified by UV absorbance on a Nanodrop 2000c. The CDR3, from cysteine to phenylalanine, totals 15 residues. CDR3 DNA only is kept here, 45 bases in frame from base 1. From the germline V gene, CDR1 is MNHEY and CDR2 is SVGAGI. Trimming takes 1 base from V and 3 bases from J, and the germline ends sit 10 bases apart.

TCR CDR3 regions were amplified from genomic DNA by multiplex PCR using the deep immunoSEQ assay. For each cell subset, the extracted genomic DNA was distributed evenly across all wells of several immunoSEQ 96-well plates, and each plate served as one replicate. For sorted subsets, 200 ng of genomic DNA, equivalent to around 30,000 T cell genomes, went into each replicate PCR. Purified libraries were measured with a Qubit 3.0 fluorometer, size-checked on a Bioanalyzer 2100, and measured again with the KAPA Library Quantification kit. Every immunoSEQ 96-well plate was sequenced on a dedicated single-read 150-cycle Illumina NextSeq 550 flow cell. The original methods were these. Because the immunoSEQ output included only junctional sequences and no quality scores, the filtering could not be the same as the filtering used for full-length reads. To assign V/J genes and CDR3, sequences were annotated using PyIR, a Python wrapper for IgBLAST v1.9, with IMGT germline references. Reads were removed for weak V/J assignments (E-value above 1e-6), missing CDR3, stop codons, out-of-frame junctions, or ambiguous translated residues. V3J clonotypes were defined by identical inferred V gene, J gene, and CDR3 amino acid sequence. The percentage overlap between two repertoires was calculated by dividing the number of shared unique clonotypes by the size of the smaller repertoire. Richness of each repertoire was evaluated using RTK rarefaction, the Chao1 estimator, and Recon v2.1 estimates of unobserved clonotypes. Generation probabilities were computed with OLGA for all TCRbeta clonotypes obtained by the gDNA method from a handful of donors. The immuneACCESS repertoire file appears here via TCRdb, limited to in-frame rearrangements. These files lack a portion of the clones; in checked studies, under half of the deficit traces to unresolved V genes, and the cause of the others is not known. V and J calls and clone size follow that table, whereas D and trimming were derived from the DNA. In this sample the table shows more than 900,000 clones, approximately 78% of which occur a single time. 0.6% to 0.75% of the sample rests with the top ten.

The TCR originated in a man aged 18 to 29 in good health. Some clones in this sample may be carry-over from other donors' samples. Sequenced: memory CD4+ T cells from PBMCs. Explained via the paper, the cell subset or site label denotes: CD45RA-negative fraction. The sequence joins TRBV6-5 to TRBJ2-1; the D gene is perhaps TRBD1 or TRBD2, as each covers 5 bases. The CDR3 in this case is CASSYWDALYNEQFF. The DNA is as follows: TGTGCCAGCAGTTACTGGGACGCTCTCTACAATGAGCAGTTCTTC.